Listed below are T cell receptor beta chains from one sample, sequenced in a study of cytomegalovirus exposure and HLA in healthy donors. Sequencing used immunoSEQ multiplex PCR; TCRdb keeps in-frame clones, though not all of them. The table lists approximately 52,000 clones. Material: PBMCs. The origin of the receptors is a man in his forties or fifties in good health and CMV-seropositive. The CDR3 runs from the conserved cysteine through the conserved F or W. A D gene is named only where the DNA matches it firmly.

d_gene: NA
j_gene: TRBJ1-1
v_gene: TRBV4-2
CDR3aa: CASSQGLLLNTEAFF
CDR3nt: TGTGCCAGCAGCCAAGGTCTTCTTTTGAACACTGAAGCTTTCTTT

d_gene: TRBD2
j_gene: TRBJ2-2
v_gene: TRBV4-3
CDR3aa: CASSRGGLSGGELFF
CDR3nt: TGCGCCAGCAGCCGCGGGGGTCTAAGCGGCGGGGAGCTGTTTTTT

d_gene: NA
j_gene: TRBJ1-1
v_gene: TRBV7-7
CDR3aa: CASSSPFRELMNTEAFF
CDR3nt: TGTGCTAGCAGCTCGCCCTTCCGGGAGCTCATGAACACTGAAGCTTTCTTT

d_gene: NA
j_gene: TRBJ2-7
v_gene: TRBV29-1
CDR3aa: CSVEVGHSYEQYF
CDR3nt: TGCAGCGTTGAAGTGGGACATTCCTACGAGCAGTACTTC

d_gene: NA
j_gene: TRBJ1-4
v_gene: TRBV18
CDR3aa: CASSPRAGEKLFF
CDR3nt: TGTGCCAGCTCACCACGCGCGGGGGAAAAACTGTTTTTT

d_gene: NA
j_gene: TRBJ2-5
v_gene: TRBV9
CDR3aa: CASSVAAGAQETQYF
CDR3nt: TGTGCCAGCAGCGTAGCGGCAGGGGCCCAAGAGACCCAGTACTTC

d_gene: TRBD1
j_gene: TRBJ2-3
v_gene: TRBV5-1
CDR3aa: CASSPTGTGVDTQYF
CDR3nt: TGCGCCAGCAGCCCAACCGGGACAGGGGTGGATACGCAGTATTTT

d_gene: TRBD1
j_gene: TRBJ2-7
v_gene: TRBV5-8
CDR3aa: CASSSGQGWYEQYF
CDR3nt: TGTGCCAGCAGCTCAGGACAGGGGTGGTACGAGCAGTACTTC

d_gene: NA
j_gene: TRBJ2-7
v_gene: TRBV7-8
CDR3aa: CASSLAREQYF
CDR3nt: TGTGCCAGCAGCTTAGCGCGAGAGCAGTACTTC

d_gene: TRBD1
j_gene: TRBJ1-1
v_gene: TRBV30
CDR3aa: CAWSATGVTEAFF
CDR3nt: TGTGCCTGGAGTGCAACAGGGGTTACTGAAGCTTTCTTT

d_gene: TRBD2
j_gene: TRBJ2-3
v_gene: TRBV7-9
CDR3aa: CASSSGLARADKQYF
CDR3nt: TGTGCCAGCAGCTCCGGACTAGCTAGGGCAGATAAGCAGTATTTT

d_gene: NA
j_gene: TRBJ1-1
v_gene: TRBV11-2
CDR3aa: CASRPDSHTEAFF
CDR3nt: TGTGCCAGCAGACCCGACAGTCACACTGAAGCTTTCTTT

d_gene: TRBD1
j_gene: TRBJ1-6
v_gene: TRBV30
CDR3aa: CAWSVGQGKNSPLHF
CDR3nt: TGTGCCTGGAGTGTAGGACAGGGGAAAAATTCACCCCTCCACTTT

d_gene: NA
j_gene: TRBJ1-6
v_gene: TRBV30
CDR3aa: CAWNRDSPLHF
CDR3nt: TGTGCCTGGAATCGTGATTCACCCCTACACTTT

d_gene: TRBD1
j_gene: TRBJ2-2
v_gene: TRBV5-4
CDR3aa: CASSLVGQGAAGELFF
CDR3nt: TGTGCCAGCAGCTTAGTAGGGCAGGGGGCGGCTGGGGAGCTGTTTTTT

d_gene: NA
j_gene: TRBJ1-2
v_gene: TRBV4-2
CDR3aa: CASSPQGGGNYGYTF
CDR3nt: TGTGCCAGCAGCCCCCAAGGGGGGGGGAACTATGGCTACACCTTC

d_gene: TRBD1
j_gene: TRBJ1-1
v_gene: TRBV29-1
CDR3aa: CSVDPVRGTGNTEAFF
CDR3nt: TGCAGCGTTGACCCCGTGAGAGGGACAGGGAACACTGAAGCTTTCTTT

d_gene: TRBD1
j_gene: TRBJ1-3
v_gene: TRBV18
CDR3aa: CASSLRDSGSDSGNTIYF
CDR3nt: TGTGCCAGCTCTCTCCGGGACAGTGGGTCCGACTCTGGAAACACCATATATTTT

d_gene: TRBD2
j_gene: TRBJ2-7
v_gene: TRBV18
CDR3aa: CASSPPGTKNEQYF
CDR3nt: TGTGCCAGCTCACCACCGGGGACTAAAAACGAGCAGTACTTC

d_gene: NA
j_gene: TRBJ1-1
v_gene: TRBV5-1
CDR3aa: CASSLQGTGGTEAFF
CDR3nt: TGCGCCAGCAGCTTGCAGGGGACGGGGGGCACTGAAGCTTTCTTT

d_gene: NA
j_gene: TRBJ2-1
v_gene: TRBV28
CDR3aa: CASSLPGTYNEQFF
CDR3nt: TGTGCCAGCAGTTTACCAGGGACCTACAATGAGCAGTTCTTC

d_gene: NA
j_gene: TRBJ2-7
v_gene: TRBV5-6
CDR3aa: CASSLERYEQYF
CDR3nt: TGTGCCAGCAGCTTGGAGCGCTACGAGCAGTACTTC

d_gene: NA
j_gene: TRBJ2-1
v_gene: TRBV6-5
CDR3aa: CASSYNREGNEQFF
CDR3nt: TGTGCCAGCAGTTACAACAGGGAAGGCAATGAGCAGTTCTTC

d_gene: TRBD2
j_gene: TRBJ2-3
v_gene: TRBV7-9
CDR3aa: CASNLAGGTTDTQYF
CDR3nt: TGTGCCAGCAACCTAGCGGGGGGGACCACAGATACGCAGTATTTT

d_gene: NA
j_gene: TRBJ2-1
v_gene: TRBV4-2
CDR3aa: CASSLGQASTEQFF
CDR3nt: TGTGCCAGCAGCCTGGGCCAAGCCTCCACCGAGCAGTTCTTC

d_gene: TRBD1
j_gene: TRBJ2-7
v_gene: TRBV6-6
CDR3aa: CASSLRGQGYEQYF
CDR3nt: TGTGCCAGCAGCCTCCGAGGACAGGGCTACGAGCAGTACTTC

d_gene: NA
j_gene: TRBJ2-5
v_gene: TRBV6-5
CDR3aa: CASSYSGQQETQYF
CDR3nt: TGTGCCAGCAGTTACTCTGGGCAGCAAGAGACCCAGTACTTC

d_gene: NA
j_gene: TRBJ1-1
v_gene: TRBV28
CDR3aa: CASSFWTPNTEAFF
CDR3nt: TGTGCCAGCAGTTTTTGGACACCGAACACTGAAGCTTTCTTT

d_gene: NA
j_gene: TRBJ1-5
v_gene: TRBV4-1
CDR3aa: CASSQGTGQPYSNQPQHF
CDR3nt: TGCGCCAGCAGCCAGGGTACCGGACAGCCCTATAGCAATCAGCCCCAGCATTTT

d_gene: NA
j_gene: TRBJ2-5
v_gene: TRBV6-5
CDR3aa: CASRGPGETQYF
CDR3nt: TGTGCCAGCAGGGGGCCTGGGGAGACCCAGTACTTC

d_gene: TRBD2
j_gene: TRBJ2-2
v_gene: TRBV6-5
CDR3aa: CASIAGGRTGELFF
CDR3nt: TGTGCCAGCATCGCGGGGGGTCGAACCGGGGAGCTGTTTTTT

d_gene: NA
j_gene: TRBJ1-3
v_gene: TRBV5-1
CDR3aa: CASSLSGGRYGNTIYF
CDR3nt: TGCGCCAGCAGCTTGTCCGGGGGAAGATATGGAAACACCATATATTTT

d_gene: NA
j_gene: TRBJ2-7
v_gene: TRBV7-9
CDR3aa: CASSSGTQPSEQYF
CDR3nt: TGTGCCAGCAGCTCCGGGACACAGCCCTCCGAGCAGTACTTC

d_gene: TRBD2
j_gene: TRBJ2-1
v_gene: TRBV4-3
CDR3aa: CASSQETSGPYNEQFF
CDR3nt: TGCGCCAGCAGCCAAGAAACTAGCGGGCCTTACAATGAGCAGTTCTTC

d_gene: NA
j_gene: TRBJ1-1
v_gene: TRBV19
CDR3aa: CASSSRTAGSTEAFF
CDR3nt: TGTGCCAGTAGTTCCCGGACCGCCGGGAGCACTGAAGCTTTCTTT

d_gene: NA
j_gene: TRBJ1-2
v_gene: TRBV4-1
CDR3aa: CASSHQRGPYDGYTF
CDR3nt: TGCGCCAGCAGCCATCAAAGGGGCCCGTATGATGGCTACACCTTC

d_gene: NA
j_gene: TRBJ2-2
v_gene: TRBV2
CDR3aa: CASRVGGTTGELFF
CDR3nt: TGTGCCAGCAGGGTAGGGGGAACCACCGGGGAGCTGTTTTTT

d_gene: TRBD1
j_gene: TRBJ1-5
v_gene: TRBV10-3
CDR3aa: CAITGGAGQPQHF
CDR3nt: TGTGCCATAACAGGGGGCGCCGGGCAGCCCCAGCATTTT

d_gene: NA
j_gene: TRBJ1-1
v_gene: TRBV11-1
CDR3aa: CASSLRQVNTEAFF
CDR3nt: TGTGCCAGCAGCTTAAGACAGGTGAACACTGAAGCTTTCTTT